This entry is about one T cell receptor beta chain. Its antigen is not known. The source of the sample is a study of T-cell memory formation after mild COVID-19. Study in general: Largely donor-specific TCR clusters were found. The study, taken as a whole, reports: Whether second-wave clones peaking at day 37 were SARS-CoV-2 specific went unconfirmed. Clones contracting across day 15 to 85 had a balanced CD4/CD8 profile; later expanding clones leaned CD4+.

MiXCR was run by TCRdb on the 5' RACE reads, yielding one entry per CDR3 protein. The data contain roughly 130,000 distinct CDR3 sequences, approximately 15% of them singletons. CDR3 size: 13 residues. Deletions cut 5 bases from V and 10 bases from J, with 15 bases between. Material: PBMCs or a T cell subset sorted from them (not recorded which). The clonotype was recovered from an adult woman who had mild COVID-19 (a few samples of this study predate the infection). Cell type and time point are not known. The J gene is TRBJ2-1, the V gene TRBV12-3 or TRBV12-4; TRBD2 might be the D (5 bases). The DNA of the CDR3 is TGTGCCAGCAGTCCGGACTCCTTCAACGAGCAGTTCTTC. Translating it yields CASSPDSFNEQFF.